One sample yielded the 3 T cell receptor beta chains listed below, sequenced in a study of blood T cell repertoires in COVID-19. The data were produced by immunoSEQ multiplex PCR, yet TCRdb's version contains in-frame clones alone and is incomplete. In the table there are about 250,000 clones, about 91% of which are singletons. The sequencing sample was made of peripheral blood. The source of these receptors is a woman in her 30s with COVID-19, enrolled during active disease.

The rearrangement joins TRBV5-6 to TRBJ2-1; 14 bases match TRBD2. V lost 3 bases and J lost 0; bases outside the gene matches: 8. From germline, CDR1 is SGHDT and CDR2 YYEEEE. The CDR3 length is 19 residues. The DNA for the CDR3 is TGTGCCAGCAGCTCGAGGGGACTAGCGGGAGTTATCTCCTACAATGAGCAGTTCTTC. Protein product: CASSSRGLAGVISYNEQFF.

V and J are TRBV4-2 and TRBJ2-2; 9 positions match TRBD2. Germline V gene data show CDR1 as LGHNA and CDR2 as YNFKEQ. The V gene end was trimmed by 0 bases and the J gene end by 4 bases; junction bases not matched to a gene: 12. The CDR3 runs 19 residues. The CDR3 loop reads CASSQDGRGLAGITGELFF. The CDR3, as DNA: TGTGCCAGCAGCCAAGATGGACGTGGGCTAGCGGGGATCACCGGGGAGCTGTTTTTT.

The J gene is TRBJ2-5, the V gene TRBV6-4, with D possibly TRBD2 on 5 matching bases. Germline assignment: CDR1 MRHNA and CDR2 SNTAGT. The CDR3 contains 14 residues. The CDR3 DNA is TGTGCGATCCGGGGAGCCATGTATGGAGAGACCCAGTACTTC. Protein product: CAIRGAMYGETQYF.